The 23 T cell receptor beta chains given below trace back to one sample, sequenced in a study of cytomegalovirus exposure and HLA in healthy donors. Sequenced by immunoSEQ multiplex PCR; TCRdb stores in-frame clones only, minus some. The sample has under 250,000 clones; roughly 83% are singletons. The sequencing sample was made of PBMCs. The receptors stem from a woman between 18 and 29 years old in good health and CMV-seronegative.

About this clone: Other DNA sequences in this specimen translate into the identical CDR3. The CDR3 sequence is CASSVGGGGTEAFF. The CDR3 DNA follows: TGTGCCAGCAGCGTAGGGGGCGGTGGGACTGAAGCTTTCTTT. The chain recombines TRBV9 with TRBJ1-1; tentatively, D is TRBD1 (5 bases). V lost 0 bases and J 5 bases, leaving 11 bases between the germline ends. CDR1 is SGDLS and CDR2 is YYNGEE in the germline V gene. The CDR3 has 14 residues.

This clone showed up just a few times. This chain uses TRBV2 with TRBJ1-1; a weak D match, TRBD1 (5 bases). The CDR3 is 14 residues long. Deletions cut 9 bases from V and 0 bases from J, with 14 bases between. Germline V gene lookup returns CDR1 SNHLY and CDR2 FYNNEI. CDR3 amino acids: CARHQEGMNTEAFF. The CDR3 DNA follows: TGTGCCAGACATCAAGAGGGGATGAACACTGAAGCTTTCTTT.

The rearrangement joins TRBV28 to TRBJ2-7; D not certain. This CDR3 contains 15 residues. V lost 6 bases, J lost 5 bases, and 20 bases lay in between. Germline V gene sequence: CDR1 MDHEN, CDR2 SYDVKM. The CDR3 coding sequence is TGTGCCAGCAGCCCTCCTTCCGCTTATGGGGACGAGCAGTACTTC. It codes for CASSPPSAYGDEQYF.

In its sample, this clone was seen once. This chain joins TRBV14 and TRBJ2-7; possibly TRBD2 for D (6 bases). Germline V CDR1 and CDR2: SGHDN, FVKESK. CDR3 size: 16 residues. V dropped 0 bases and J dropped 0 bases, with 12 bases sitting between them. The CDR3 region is CASSQEEGRSSYEQYF. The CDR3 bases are TGTGCCAGCAGCCAAGAGGAGGGCAGGAGCTCCTACGAGCAGTACTTC. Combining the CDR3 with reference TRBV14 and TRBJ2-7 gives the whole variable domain EAGVTQFPSHSVIEKGQTVTLRCDPISGHDNLYWYRRVMGKEIKFLLHFVKESKQDESGMPNNRFLAERTGGTYSTLKVQPAELEDSGVYFCASSQEEGRSSYEQYFGPGTRLTVT.

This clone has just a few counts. The CDR3 coding sequence is TGTGCCTGGAGCGTTCCCGGGACGGGAAATGAAAAACTGTTTTTT. Its translation is CAWSVPGTGNEKLFF. This rearrangement joins TRBV30 to TRBJ1-4; maybe TRBD1 (5 bases). V was cut by 3 bases and J by 5 bases, with 16 bases left in between. Per germline, CDR1 GTSNPN and CDR2 SVGIG (reference sequence). CDR3 size: 15 residues.

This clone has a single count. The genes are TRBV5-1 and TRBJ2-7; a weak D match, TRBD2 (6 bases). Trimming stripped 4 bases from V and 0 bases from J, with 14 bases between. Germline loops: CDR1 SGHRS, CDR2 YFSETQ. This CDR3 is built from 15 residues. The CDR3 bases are TGCGCCAGCAGCCGCGGGACGGCCAACTCCTACGAGCAGTACTTC. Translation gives CASSRGTANSYEQYF.

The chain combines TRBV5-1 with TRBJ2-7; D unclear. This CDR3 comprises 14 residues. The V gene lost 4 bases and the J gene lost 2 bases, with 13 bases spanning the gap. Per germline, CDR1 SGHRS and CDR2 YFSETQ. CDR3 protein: CASSRGDTPYEQYF. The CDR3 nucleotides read TGCGCCAGCAGCCGTGGAGACACGCCCTACGAGCAGTACTTC.

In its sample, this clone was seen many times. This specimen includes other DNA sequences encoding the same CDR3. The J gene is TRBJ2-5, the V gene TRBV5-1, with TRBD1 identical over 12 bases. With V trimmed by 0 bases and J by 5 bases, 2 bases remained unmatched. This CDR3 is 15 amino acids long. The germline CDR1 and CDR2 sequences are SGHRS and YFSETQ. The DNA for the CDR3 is TGCGCCAGCAGCTTGGCCGGGACAGGGGGCGAGACCCAGTACTTC. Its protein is CASSLAGTGGETQYF. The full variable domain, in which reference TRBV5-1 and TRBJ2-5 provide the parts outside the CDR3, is KAGVTQTPRYLIKTRGQQVTLSCSPISGHRSVSWYQQTPGQGLQFLFEYFSETQRNKGNFPGRFSGRQFSNSRSEMNVSTLELGDSALYLCASSLAGTGGETQYFGPGTRLLVL.

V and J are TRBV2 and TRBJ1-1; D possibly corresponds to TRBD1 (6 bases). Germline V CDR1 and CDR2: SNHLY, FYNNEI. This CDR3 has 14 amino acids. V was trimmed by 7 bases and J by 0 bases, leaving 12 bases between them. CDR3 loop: CASMAGEMNTEAFF. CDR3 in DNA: TGTGCCAGCATGGCAGGGGAAATGAACACTGAAGCTTTCTTT.

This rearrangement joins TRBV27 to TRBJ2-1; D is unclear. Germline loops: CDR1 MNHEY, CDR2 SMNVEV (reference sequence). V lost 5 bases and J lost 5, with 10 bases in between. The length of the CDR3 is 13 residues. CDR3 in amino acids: CASSSWGNNEQFF. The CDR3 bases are TGTGCCAGCAGTAGTTGGGGTAACAATGAGCAGTTCTTC.

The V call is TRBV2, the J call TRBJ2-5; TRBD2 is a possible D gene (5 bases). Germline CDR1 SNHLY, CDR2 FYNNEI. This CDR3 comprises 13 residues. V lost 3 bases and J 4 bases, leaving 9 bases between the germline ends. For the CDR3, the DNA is TGTGCCAGCAGTGATAGCGTGGCAGAGACCCAGTACTTC. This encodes CASSDSVAETQYF.

CDR3 coding DNA: TGTGCCAGCAGAGTCCCCGGGAACTCCTACGAGCAGTACTTC. Protein: CASRVPGNSYEQYF. V gene TRBV27 combines with J gene TRBJ2-7; possible D gene TRBD2, 5 bases. V was shortened by 6 bases and J by 0 bases, with 12 bases between the two germline ends. Looked up from germline, CDR1 is MNHEY and CDR2 is SMNVEV (reference sequence). This CDR3 region has 14 residues.

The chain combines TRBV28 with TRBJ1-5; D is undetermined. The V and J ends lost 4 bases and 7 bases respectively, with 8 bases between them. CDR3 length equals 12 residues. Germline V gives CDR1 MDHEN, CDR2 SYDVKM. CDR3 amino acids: CASSSDWQPQHF. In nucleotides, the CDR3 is TGTGCCAGCAGTTCTGACTGGCAGCCCCAGCATTTT.

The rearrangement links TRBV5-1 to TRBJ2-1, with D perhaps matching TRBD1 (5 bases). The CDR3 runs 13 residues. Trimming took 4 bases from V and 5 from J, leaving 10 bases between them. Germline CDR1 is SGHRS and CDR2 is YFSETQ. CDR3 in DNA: TGCGCCAGCAGCCCTGACAGTAACAATGAGCAGTTCTTC. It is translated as CASSPDSNNEQFF.

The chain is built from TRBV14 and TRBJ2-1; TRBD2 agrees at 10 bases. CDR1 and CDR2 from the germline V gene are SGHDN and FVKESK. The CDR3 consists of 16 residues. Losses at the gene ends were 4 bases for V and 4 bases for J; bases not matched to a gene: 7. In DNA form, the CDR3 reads TGTGCCAGCAGCCTGGCGAGACTAGCGGGTTACAATGAGCAGTTCTTC. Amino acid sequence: CASSLARLAGYNEQFF.

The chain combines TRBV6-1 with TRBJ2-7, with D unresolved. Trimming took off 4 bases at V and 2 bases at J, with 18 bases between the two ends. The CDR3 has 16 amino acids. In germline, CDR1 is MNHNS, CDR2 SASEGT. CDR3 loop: CASSGARPWAPYEQYF. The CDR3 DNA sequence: TGTGCCAGCAGTGGAGCTAGGCCCTGGGCGCCCTACGAGCAGTACTTC.

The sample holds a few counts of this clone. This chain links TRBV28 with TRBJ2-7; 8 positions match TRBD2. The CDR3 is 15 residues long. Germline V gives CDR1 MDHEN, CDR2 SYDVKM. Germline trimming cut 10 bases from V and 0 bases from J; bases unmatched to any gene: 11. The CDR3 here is CATWGAGGNSYEQYF. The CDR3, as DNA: TGTGCCACCTGGGGGGCGGGAGGTAACTCCTACGAGCAGTACTTC.

The CDR3 reads CASSQEIGDAREQFF. Written as DNA, the CDR3 is TGTGCCAGCAGCCAAGAAATAGGAGACGCACGGGAGCAGTTCTTC. The rearrangement uses TRBV14 and TRBJ2-1; no clear D. CDR1 and CDR2 (germline): SGHDN, FVKESK. This CDR3 has 15 amino acids. V dropped 0 bases and J dropped 10 bases, with 16 bases sitting between them.

The DNA of the CDR3 is TGTGCCACCAGCAGCGTACGACCCGGGGAGCTGTTTTTT. The encoded protein is CATSSVRPGELFF. This sequence joins TRBV15 and TRBJ2-2, with D uncertain. The V end lost 3 bases, the J end lost 6 bases, and 8 bases lay between the germline ends. From germline, CDR1 is LNHNV and CDR2 YYDKDF (reference sequence). CDR3 length: 13 residues.

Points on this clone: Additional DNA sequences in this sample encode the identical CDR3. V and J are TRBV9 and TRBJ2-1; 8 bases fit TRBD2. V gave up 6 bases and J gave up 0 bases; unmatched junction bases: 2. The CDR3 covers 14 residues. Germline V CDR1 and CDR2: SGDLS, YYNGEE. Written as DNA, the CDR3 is TGTGCCAGCACAAGCGGGAGCTCCTACAATGAGCAGTTCTTC. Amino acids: CASTSGSSYNEQFF.

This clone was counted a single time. CDR3 in DNA: TGCGCCAGCAGCCAAGGCCCGACAGGGATATTTACCTACGAGCAGTACTTC. Translated: CASSQGPTGIFTYEQYF. The V and J genes are TRBV4-1 and TRBJ2-7, with 7 bases aligning to TRBD1. This CDR3 contains 17 residues. The J segment lost 2 bases and the V segment lost 1 base, leaving 11 bases of the junction unmatched. Germline assignment: CDR1 MGHRA and CDR2 YSYEKL.

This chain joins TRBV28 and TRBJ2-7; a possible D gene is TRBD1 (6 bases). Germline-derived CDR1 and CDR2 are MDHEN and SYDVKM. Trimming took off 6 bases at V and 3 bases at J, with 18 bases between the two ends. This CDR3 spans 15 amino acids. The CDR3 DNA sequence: TGTGCCAGCAGCCGTGGGCCGGGACACCACTACGAGCAGTACTTC. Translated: CASSRGPGHHYEQYF.

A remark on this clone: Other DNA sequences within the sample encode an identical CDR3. CDR3 sequence reads: CASSWGQGTNEKLFF. The CDR3 coding sequence is TGCGCCAGCAGCTGGGGACAGGGCACTAATGAAAAACTGTTTTTT. The chain is built from TRBV5-1 and TRBJ1-4, with 9 bases aligning to TRBD1. The CDR3 extends over 15 amino acids. The V gene end was trimmed by 3 bases and the J gene end by 2 bases; junction bases not matched to a gene: 2. Germline values: CDR1 SGHRS, CDR2 YFSETQ.